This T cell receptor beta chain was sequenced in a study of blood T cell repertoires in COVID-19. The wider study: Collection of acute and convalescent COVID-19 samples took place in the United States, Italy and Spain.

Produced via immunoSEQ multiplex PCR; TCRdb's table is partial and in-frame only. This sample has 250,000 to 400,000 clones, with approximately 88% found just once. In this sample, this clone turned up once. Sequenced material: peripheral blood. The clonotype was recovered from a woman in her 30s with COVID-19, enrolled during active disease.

The CDR3 nucleotides read TGTGCCAGCAGCGACTACAGGGATAGCGAAGCTTTCTTT. This encodes CASSDYRDSEAFF. The rearrangement uses TRBV3-1 (or the pseudogene TRBV3-2) and TRBJ1-1, with D maybe TRBD1 (6 bases). Germline V gene data show CDR1 as LGHDT and CDR2 as YNNKEL (reference sequence). V was clipped by 5 bases and J by 8 bases, with 15 bases between them. The CDR3 consists of 13 residues.